The clone carrying this T cell receptor beta chain was observed a handful of times. The antigen is not known. Trimming removed 1 base at V and 7 bases at J, with 8 bases between. The germline V gene has CDR1 SEHNR and CDR2 FQNEAQ (reference sequence). This CDR3 has 13 amino acids. The sample belongs to a study of long-term antiretroviral therapy in people with HIV. Whole-study results and caveats: Controls exceeded HIV repertoires in CDR3 length range.

Researchers report immunoSEQ v3.0 was run at survey level. Some clones are missing from TCRdb's copy, which holds only in-frame ones; the method was immunoSEQ multiplex PCR. The sample holds some 15,000 clones, approximately 80% seen once. The TCR comes from a woman between 35 and 50 years old with HIV. Sequencing was performed on unsorted PBMCs, taken just over 3.1 years after starting antiretroviral therapy. This rearrangement joins TRBV7-9 to TRBJ1-5; D not resolved. The CDR3 DNA is TGTGCCAGCAGCTTAGACGCGGGCCAGCCCCAGCATTTT. Translation: CASSLDAGQPQHF.